This T cell receptor beta chain was sequenced in a study of blood T cell repertoires in COVID-19. Everyone who took part was roughly 18 to 100 years old, and they came from about two dozen US areas. Exposed volunteers were people who met a COVID-19 case within 2 weeks before study entry. The protocol was immunoSEQ multiplex PCR, while the TCRdb copy is restricted to in-frame clones and leaves out a portion. The sample holds 200,000 to 300,000 clones; over 75% are singletons and the top ten take roughly 3%. Germline V gene lookup returns CDR1 GTSNPN and CDR2 SVGIG (reference sequence). V lost 3 bases to trimming and J lost 5 bases, with 13 bases between them. The CDR3 sequence is 13 residues long.

The chain recombines TRBV30 with TRBJ1-2, with D perhaps TRBD1 (6 bases). Sequencing used PBMCs or T cells enriched from blood (not recorded which). The sequence was collected from a woman in her 40s who had been exposed to COVID-19. The CDR3 DNA follows: TGTGCCTGGAGACGACAGGCGATTTATGGCTACACCTTC. This translates into CAWRRQAIYGYTF. Filled out from reference TRBV30 and TRBJ1-2, the complete variable domain reads SQTIHQWPATLVQPVGSPLSLECTVEGTSNPNLYWYRQAAGRGLQLLFYSVGIGQISSEVPQNLSASRPQDRQFILSSKKLLLSDSGFYLCAWRRQAIYGYTFGSGTRLTVV.